One sample yielded the 26 T cell receptor beta chains listed below, sequenced in a study of CD8 T cells in ankylosing spondylitis. TCRdb ran MiXCR on the 5' RACE reads and lists one entry per CDR3 protein. The repertoire holds 300,000 to 400,000 distinct CDR3 sequences, with 20% to 25% as singletons. The material sequenced was blood, either unsorted or a sorted T cell fraction (not recorded which). All receptors come from a male donor with ankylosing spondylitis or in good health (not recorded which).

The genes are TRBV29-1 and TRBJ2-7; TRBD1 or TRBD2 may be the D gene (5 bases each). This CDR3 is built from 11 residues. Germline CDR1 reads SQVTM; CDR2 reads ANQGSEA. The V end lost 1 base, the J end lost 4 bases, and 5 bases lay between the germline ends. The CDR3 loop reads CSVEGGYEQYF. The CDR3 DNA reads as TGCAGCGTTGAAGGGGGGTACGAGCAGTACTTC.

This clonotype was observed a few times. The CDR3 loop is CASSSGLAGVFDTQYF. As DNA, the CDR3 is TGCGCCAGCAGCTCGGGACTAGCGGGGGTATTTGATACGCAGTATTTT. The rearrangement joins TRBV5-1 to TRBJ2-3, with 14 bases identical to TRBD2. V shed 3 bases and J 6 bases; nucleotides not matched to a gene: 6. CDR1 and CDR2 from the germline V gene are SGHRS and YFSETQ. The CDR3 is 16 residues long.

In this sample, this clonotype turned up a few times. The CDR3 DNA is TGCAGTGCTCGGGACCGATCCGTCCCCAATGAGCAGTTCTTC. This encodes CSARDRSVPNEQFF. V is TRBV20-1 and J is TRBJ2-1, with D perhaps assigned TRBD1 or TRBD2 (5 bases each). The germline CDR1 and CDR2 sequences are DFQATT and SNEGSKA (reference sequence). The CDR3 sequence is 14 residues long. V lost 5 bases to trimming and J lost 6 bases, with 17 bases between them.

This clonotype was seen more than once but under ten times. V and J are TRBV20-1 and TRBJ2-7; 7 nucleotides agree with TRBD1. CDR1 is DFQATT, CDR2 SNEGSKA, per germline (reference sequence). The CDR3 is 14 residues long. Unmatched junction bases numbered 9, after V lost 6 bases and J lost 1 base. CDR3 in amino acids: CSAKERGLSYEQYF. The DNA for the CDR3 is TGCAGTGCGAAAGAGAGGGGGCTATCCTACGAGCAGTACTTC.

The rearrangement links TRBV6-5 to TRBJ2-1; 9 bases are shared with TRBD1. Per the germline V gene, CDR1 is MNHEY and CDR2 is SVGAGI. The CDR3 spans 14 residues. V shed 5 bases, J shed 9 bases, and the junction held 8 bases outside the gene matches. The CDR3 region has the DNA TGTGCCAGCAGTAACCCGGACAGGGGCTTTGAGCAGTTCTTC. Protein product: CASSNPDRGFEQFF.

This clonotype was counted between two and nine times. The CDR3 nucleotides are TGTGCCAGCAGCCAAGAGTCTGGGGCGAACACTGAAGCTTTCTTT. This sequence encodes CASSQESGANTEAFF. This chain links TRBV3-1 with TRBJ1-1; tentatively, D is TRBD1 (5 bases). From germline, CDR1 is LGHDT and CDR2 YNNKEL (reference sequence). Trimming cost V 0 bases and J 1 base, with 9 bases left between them. The CDR3 runs 15 residues.

The chain is built from TRBV27 and TRBJ1-4; D not certain. CDR3 length: 13 amino acids. Germline V gives CDR1 MNHEY, CDR2 SMNVEV (reference sequence). Between the trimmed V and J ends, which lost 7 bases and 8 bases, there was a span of 14 bases. CDR3 DNA sequence: TGTGCCAGCAATCGAGGGTTTACGGAAAAACTGTTTTTT. Amino acids: CASNRGFTEKLFF.

This clonotype was detected only a few times. This sequence joins TRBV6-5 and TRBJ2-7, with 10 bases aligning to TRBD1. Trimming took 4 bases from V and 4 from J; bases not matched to a gene: 7. The CDR3 runs to 15 residues. Germline lookup yields CDR1 MNHEY and CDR2 SVGAGI. This CDR3 is CASSSLGDRGYEQYF. The CDR3 DNA reads TGTGCCAGCAGTTCCCTTGGGGACAGGGGTTACGAGCAGTACTTC.

This clonotype was seen more than once but under ten times. The chain couples TRBV9 to TRBJ2-1; D is possibly TRBD2 (5 bases). The V end was cut by 3 bases, the J end by 0 bases, with 13 bases between. The CDR3 totals 16 residues. Germline CDR1 SGDLS, CDR2 YYNGEE. CDR3 loop: CASSGPGKSSYNEQFF. The CDR3 nucleotides are TGTGCCAGCAGCGGACCGGGGAAGAGCTCCTACAATGAGCAGTTCTTC.

The rearrangement links TRBV4-1 to TRBJ1-6; 9 bases align to TRBD1. The V and J ends lost 1 base and 7 bases, in that order; junction bases with no gene match: 8. There are 17 residues in the CDR3. The V gene's germline CDR1 is MGHRA and CDR2 YSYEKL. CDR3 bases: TGCGCCAGCAGCCAAGGGTCAGCGGGACAGGGAAATTCACCCCTCCACTTT. Protein: CASSQGSAGQGNSPLHF.

This clonotype was seen a few times. The chain couples TRBV12-3 or TRBV12-4 to TRBJ1-5; possibly TRBD1 for D (5 bases). The germline V and J ends were trimmed by 3 bases and 0 bases, with 9 bases remaining between them. This CDR3 has 15 amino acids. The CDR3 nucleotides are TGTGCCAGCAGTTTGACGGGGCCTAGCAATCAGCCCCAGCATTTT. This translates into CASSLTGPSNQPQHF.

This clonotype was detected only a few times. The chain employs TRBV29-1 and TRBJ2-3; 10 nucleotides align to TRBD1. After removal of 0 bases from V and 2 bases from J, the junction contained 2 bases not matched to a gene. Germline loops: CDR1 SQVTM, CDR2 ANQGSEA. CDR3 length: 15 residues. In DNA, the CDR3 is TGCAGCGTTGAAGATGGACAGGGGGTCACAGATACGCAGTATTTT. Translating gives CSVEDGQGVTDTQYF.

V is TRBV7-9 and J is TRBJ1-4, with TRBD1 matching over 7 bases. The V and J ends lost 5 bases and 6 bases, in that order; junction bases with no gene match: 6. The length of the CDR3 is 14 residues. Germline-derived CDR1 and CDR2 are SEHNR and FQNEAQ (reference sequence). CDR3 region: CASSPRQGDEKLFF. CDR3 DNA: TGTGCCAGCAGCCCGAGACAGGGCGATGAAAAACTGTTTTTT. The whole variable domain, filled in from reference TRBV7-9 and TRBJ1-4, reads DTGVSQNPRHKITKRGQNVTFRCDPISEHNRLYWYRQTLGQGPEFLTYFQNEAQLEKSRLLSDRFSAERPKGSFSTLEIQRTEQGDSAMYLCASSPRQGDEKLFFGSGTQLSVL.

The rearrangement uses TRBV5-6 and TRBJ2-3; 7 bases line up with TRBD2. The CDR3 extends over 12 amino acids. V lost 3 bases, J lost 7 bases, and 2 bases stayed unmatched. Germline values: CDR1 SGHDT, CDR2 YYEEEE. CDR3 loop: CASSSAGYTQYF. DNA for the CDR3: TGTGCCAGCAGCTCAGCGGGGTATACGCAGTATTTT.

This clonotype was recorded a few times. The J gene is TRBJ2-7, the V gene TRBV29-1; 7 bases line up with TRBD2. J was trimmed by 3 bases and V by 6 bases; bases with no gene match: 8. Germline CDR1 is SQVTM and CDR2 is ANQGSEA. CDR3 length: 13 residues. CDR3 in DNA: TGCAGCGTGGATGGGGGGGTCCACTACGAGCAGTACTTC. It codes for CSVDGGVHYEQYF.

This clonotype has ten or more counts. The chain links TRBV12-3 or TRBV12-4 to TRBJ1-1, with D perhaps matching TRBD1 (5 bases). The germline V and J ends were trimmed by 6 bases and 6 bases, with 20 bases remaining between them. This CDR3 comprises 15 residues. CDR3 in DNA: TGTGCCAGCAGAACCGCCTGGGGGGTTGGAGCTGAAGCTTTCTTT. This translates into CASRTAWGVGAEAFF.

The rearrangement links TRBV27 to TRBJ2-4; D unclear. The CDR3 contains 16 residues. Germline CDR1 and CDR2: MNHEY and SMNVEV (reference sequence). V shed 10 bases and J shed 0 bases, with 19 bases lying between them. The CDR3 DNA reads TGTGCCACTACGTTCGTGGCAGTAATAGCCAAAAACATTCAGTACTTC. It translates to CATTFVAVIAKNIQYF.

In this sample, this clonotype turned up a few times. V is TRBV4-1 and J is TRBJ2-7; D might be TRBD1 (5 bases). CDR3 length: 13 amino acids. The V gene lost 1 base and the J gene lost 4 bases, with 8 bases spanning the gap. Per the germline V gene, CDR1 is MGHRA and CDR2 is YSYEKL. In nucleotides, the CDR3 is TGCGCCAGCAGCCAAGGACAGCTATACGAGCAGTACTTC. Translation: CASSQGQLYEQYF.

The gene calls are TRBV20-1 and TRBJ2-7, with a tentative D call TRBD1 (6 bases). The CDR3 has 13 amino acids. Germline V gene lookup returns CDR1 DFQATT and CDR2 SNEGSKA (reference sequence). Trimming pared 5 bases from V and 1 base from J, leaving 12 bases between. The CDR3 DNA follows: TGCAGTGCTCTGGACAGCGCGTCCTACGAGCAGTACTTC. This codes for CSALDSASYEQYF.

This clonotype was picked up a small number of times. The rearrangement joins TRBV12-3 or TRBV12-4 to TRBJ2-2; the match to TRBD1 covers 8 bases. The CDR3 sequence is 20 residues long. The trim removed 5 bases at V and 7 bases at J, leaving 24 bases unmatched. In nucleotides, the CDR3 is TGTGCCAGCAGTCATCCAACGAAACCCACAGGGGGATTAGTTGGCGGGGAGCTGTTTTTT. As protein: CASSHPTKPTGGLVGGELFF.

The genes are TRBV25-1 and TRBJ2-3, with D perhaps matching TRBD2 (6 bases). The ends were cut back, 11 bases at V and 2 bases at J, with 14 bases in the middle. Germline V gene data show CDR1 as MGHDK and CDR2 as SYGVNS. The CDR3 spans 13 residues. The CDR3 is CACTGSNTDTQYF. The CDR3 region has the DNA TGTGCCTGCACCGGGAGTAACACAGATACGCAGTATTTT.

V and J are TRBV15 and TRBJ2-5; a possible D gene is TRBD1 (5 bases). The germline CDR1 and CDR2 sequences are LNHNV and YYDKDF (reference sequence). Trimming took 3 bases from V and 5 from J, leaving 19 bases between them. The CDR3 extends over 16 amino acids. CDR3 bases: TGTGCCACCAGCAGGGAACCTTCGTGGGGCGAGGAGACCCAGTACTTC. It translates to CATSREPSWGEETQYF.

The table lists this clonotype with a few counts. The chain uses TRBV6-5 and TRBJ1-1; D remains unclear. Germline values: CDR1 MNHEY, CDR2 SVGAGI. The CDR3 totals 15 residues. Trimming took 0 bases from V and 1 from J, leaving 9 bases between them. DNA of the CDR3: TGTGCCAGCAGTTACTCGATAGAAGGGAACACTGAAGCTTTCTTT. This translates into CASSYSIEGNTEAFF.

This clonotype was seen more than once but under ten times. The V and J genes are TRBV12-3 or TRBV12-4 and TRBJ2-2; 11 bases agree with TRBD2. The length of the CDR3 is 15 residues. V was clipped by 5 bases and J by 8 bases; unmatched bases: 7. The DNA of the CDR3 is TGTGCCAGCAGTCTGGTGACTAGCGGGACAGGGGAGCTGTTTTTT. It is translated as CASSLVTSGTGELFF.

This clonotype has just a few counts. This chain links TRBV29-1 with TRBJ2-3; D perhaps matches TRBD2 (5 bases). Germline lookup yields CDR1 SQVTM and CDR2 ANQGSEA. Trimming pared 7 bases from V and 0 bases from J, leaving 17 bases between. The CDR3 has 15 amino acids. CDR3 in amino acids: CSDLGPGFSTDTQYF. In nucleotides, the CDR3 is TGCAGCGACCTAGGCCCGGGATTTAGCACAGATACGCAGTATTTT.

This clonotype was seen a handful of times. This rearrangement joins TRBV14 to TRBJ2-2; D remains ambiguous. From germline, CDR1 is SGHDN and CDR2 FVKESK. CDR3 length equals 14 residues. Trimming stripped 4 bases from V and 6 bases from J, with 12 bases between. The CDR3 DNA is TGTGCCAGCAGCCGCGACTTTGGCGCCGGGGAGCTGTTTTTT. This gives the protein CASSRDFGAGELFF.